This is a list of T cell receptor beta chains from one sample in a study of OX40 agonist ivuxolimab in advanced cancers. Clones were sequenced by immunoSEQ multiplex PCR, and TCRdb holds only the in-frame ones, with some missing. The sample yields approximately 98,000 clones, roughly 80% seen once. The starting material was CD4+ or CD8+ T cells sorted from blood, obtained in a trial of the OX40 agonist ivuxolimab. These receptor sequences come from an adult with an advanced solid tumor such as melanoma, head and neck, liver or kidney cancer. Each CDR3 is given with its conserved first and last residue. The D gene is left open where the match is weak. Clone size is given for some rows only: seen once, a few or many times, or a class if the clone is expanded.

d_gene	abundance	j_gene	v_gene	CDR3nt	CDR3aa
TRBD1	NA	TRBJ2-7	TRBV14	TGTGCCAGCAGCCAAGGGACAGGATCCTACGAGCAGTACTTC	CASSQGTGSYEQYF
NA	NA	TRBJ1-4	TRBV6-5	TGTGCCAGCTCGACAGGCGCAGGAGAAAAACTGTTTTTT	CASSTGAGEKLFF
NA	NA	TRBJ2-7	TRBV19	TGTGCCAGTAGTGGTTTACTAGCCTTTACCTACGAGCAGTACTTC	CASSGLLAFTYEQYF
NA	NA	TRBJ2-2	TRBV18	TGTGCCAGCTCACCATATTACTCGAACACCGGGGAGCTGTTTTTT	CASSPYYSNTGELFF
TRBD2	NA	TRBJ2-3	TRBV9	TGTGCCAGCGCGGACGGGGGGTCCAGGAGTACAGATACGCAGTATTTT	CASADGGSRSTDTQYF
NA	NA	TRBJ2-1	TRBV21-1	TGTGCCAGCAGCAAAGTGGGGACGTCCACAGGTGGTGAGCAGTTCTTC	CASSKVGTSTGGEQFF
TRBD2	NA	TRBJ2-7	TRBV5-6	TGTGCCAGCAGCCGGACTAGCGGCTACGAGCAGTACTTC	CASSRTSGYEQYF
TRBD1	NA	TRBJ1-5	TRBV5-8	TGTGCCAGCAGCACGCAGGGGGCGGGTCAGCCCCAGCATTTT	CASSTQGAGQPQHF
NA	NA	TRBJ1-3	TRBV11-3	TGTGCCAGCAGCCTCAGCCGGGACACTGGAAACACCATATATTTT	CASSLSRDTGNTIYF
NA	NA	TRBJ2-3	TRBV5-4	TGTGCCAGCAGCTTCGGACAGAGCACTAGCACAGATACGCAGTATTTT	CASSFGQSTSTDTQYF
TRBD2	NA	TRBJ2-1	TRBV18	TGTGCCAGCTCCCGAGGGACTAGCGGCGAGCAGTTCTTC	CASSRGTSGEQFF
NA	NA	TRBJ2-1	TRBV7-8	TGTGCCAGCAGCACCGAGGAACGGCGGAATGAGCAGTTCTTC	CASSTEERRNEQFF
TRBD2	NA	TRBJ2-7	TRBV6-1	TGTGCCACCCGAAGGGAGGGGTCCTCCCCTAACGAGCAGTACTTC	CATRREGSSPNEQYF
NA	NA	TRBJ2-3	TRBV5-1	TGCGCCAGCAAAACGTCCACCACAGATACGCAGTATTTT	CASKTSTTDTQYF
NA	once	TRBJ1-3	TRBV5-6	TGTGCCAGCAGCTTGCGGGGGGCTGGAAACACCATATATTTT	CASSLRGAGNTIYF
NA	NA	TRBJ1-2	TRBV9	TGTGCCAGCAGCCCACAGGGAGACCCCGACTATGGCTACACCTTC	CASSPQGDPDYGYTF
NA	NA	TRBJ2-7	TRBV7-6	TGTGCCAGCAGCTCCCGGGGTCCCGCCTACGAGCAGTACTTC	CASSSRGPAYEQYF
NA	NA	TRBJ2-1	TRBV27	TGTGCCAGCAGGGGGGGCGGGAGTAATGAGCAGTTCTTC	CASRGGGSNEQFF
TRBD1	NA	TRBJ2-3	TRBV7-2	TGTGCCAGCAGCCGGCGGGTCGGACAGGCAGATACGCAGTATTTT	CASSRRVGQADTQYF
TRBD1	NA	TRBJ1-2	TRBV6-5	TGTGCCATCTACAGGGGGCCTCAGGGCTACACCTTC	CAIYRGPQGYTF
TRBD1	NA	TRBJ2-7	TRBV6-5	TGTGCCAGCAGTCCCGGGACAGGGGAGAACGAGCAGTACTTC	CASSPGTGENEQYF
TRBD1	NA	TRBJ2-5	TRBV9	TGTGCCAGCAGCCCGTTCCAGGGGGCTAACGGAGAGACCCAGTACTTC	CASSPFQGANGETQYF
NA	NA	TRBJ1-1	TRBV18	TGTGCCAGCTCACCACAGGGGAACACTGAAGCTTTCTTT	CASSPQGNTEAFF
TRBD2	NA	TRBJ2-7	TRBV6-4	TGTGCCAGCAGTGACGGGACTAGCGGGAGCGAGCAGTACTTC	CASSDGTSGSEQYF
NA	NA	TRBJ1-2	TRBV5-1	TGCGCCAGCAGCTTGGGATTACCTAACTATGGCTACACCTTC	CASSLGLPNYGYTF
TRBD1	NA	TRBJ2-1	TRBV7-9	TGTGCCAGCAGCCTCGGACAGGGGGCAGGTGAGCAGTTCTTC	CASSLGQGAGEQFF
TRBD1	NA	TRBJ2-3	TRBV6-5	TGTGCCAGCAGTTACTCTGACAGGGGAGATACGCAGTATTTT	CASSYSDRGDTQYF
TRBD2	NA	TRBJ2-3	TRBV7-2	TGTGCCAGCAGTTTGAGCGGGAGAGGGAGCACAGATACGCAGTATTTT	CASSLSGRGSTDTQYF
NA	NA	TRBJ1-5	TRBV6-6	TGTGCCAGCAGTTACAGTCCGGCGAATCAGCCCCAGCATTTT	CASSYSPANQPQHF
NA	NA	TRBJ1-3	TRBV7-6	TGTGCCAGCAGCTTATCCCCCCCCGGTGGGGCTGGAAACACCATATATTTT	CASSLSPPGGAGNTIYF
NA	NA	TRBJ2-7	TRBV11-2	TGTGCCAGCAGCCTTATAAGCGGAGGGGCCGAAGCTTACGAGCAGTACTTC	CASSLISGGAEAYEQYF
TRBD2	NA	TRBJ2-1	TRBV27	TGTGCCAGCAGTCGACTAGCCCCGTCGGGCGCAAATGAGCAGTTCTTC	CASSRLAPSGANEQFF
TRBD1	NA	TRBJ1-1	TRBV18	TGTGCCAGCTCACAAGGGACAGGACGGGTGAACACTGAAGCTTTCTTT	CASSQGTGRVNTEAFF
TRBD1	once	TRBJ1-2	TRBV29-1	TGCAGCGTGGACAGGGCGGAGGGCTACACCTTC	CSVDRAEGYTF
NA	NA	TRBJ2-7	TRBV5-6	TGTGCCAGCAGCTTGATCCCTTCCCAGGCCTACGAGCAGTACTTC	CASSLIPSQAYEQYF
NA	NA	TRBJ1-2	TRBV15	TGTGCCACCAGCAGAGATGTACGGTCCGGGGGTGGCTACACCTTC	CATSRDVRSGGGYTF
NA	NA	TRBJ2-6	TRBV7-2	TGTGCCAGCAGCTTAGTTTCTGGGGCCAACGTCCTGACTTTC	CASSLVSGANVLTF
NA	NA	TRBJ1-5	TRBV11-2	TGTGCCAGCAGCTTAGCGACAGGTAATCAGCCCCAGCATTTT	CASSLATGNQPQHF
TRBD2	NA	TRBJ2-1	TRBV29-1	TGCAGTACCGCCCCCCGGGAGGGCCGGAATGAGCAGTTCTTC	CSTAPREGRNEQFF
NA	NA	TRBJ2-7	TRBV11-1	TGTGCCAGCAGCCAGCGACTAGACAGCTACGAGCAGTACTTC	CASSQRLDSYEQYF
NA	NA	TRBJ2-2	TRBV6-1	TGTGCCAGCAGTGGAGGGGCAGACACCGGGGAGCTGTTTTTT	CASSGGADTGELFF
TRBD1	NA	TRBJ1-5	TRBV2	TGTGCCAGCAGGGACAGGAGCTATAGCAATCAGCCCCAGCATTTT	CASRDRSYSNQPQHF
TRBD1	NA	TRBJ1-5	TRBV19	TGTGCCAGTAGTATTGGACAGGGTACGCATCAGCCCCAGCATTTT	CASSIGQGTHQPQHF
NA	NA	TRBJ1-2	TRBV27	TGTGCCAGCAGTTCGACTACAAACTATGGCTACACCTTC	CASSSTTNYGYTF
TRBD1	few	TRBJ2-7	TRBV4-1	TGCGCCAGCAGCCAAGCTCCGGGACAGTCCTACGAGCAGTACTTC	CASSQAPGQSYEQYF
NA	NA	TRBJ2-1	TRBV5-8	TGTGCCAGCAGCTTGGGGCCCTCCTACAATGAGCAGTTCTTC	CASSLGPSYNEQFF
NA	NA	TRBJ2-6	TRBV19	TGTGCCAGTAGTATACCCCTAGGTTCCGGGGCCAACGTCCTGACTTTC	CASSIPLGSGANVLTF
NA	NA	TRBJ2-7	TRBV27	TGTGCCAGCAGTTTATTGCAGGGCCTGGGGGAGCAGTACTTC	CASSLLQGLGEQYF
NA	NA	TRBJ2-3	TRBV4-1	TGCGCCAGCAGCCAAGATCTCGCGCGGGGTACACCTAGCACAGATACGCAGTATTTT	CASSQDLARGTPSTDTQYF
NA	NA	TRBJ1-2	TRBV29-1	TGCAGCGTTGAGATGGGCCAGGCTCGGGTCGGCTACACCTTC	CSVEMGQARVGYTF
TRBD2	NA	TRBJ2-1	TRBV11-2	TGTGCCAGCAGCTTAGCAGGACTAGCGCTAGGGAATGAGCAGTTCTTC	CASSLAGLALGNEQFF